A selection of T cell receptor beta chains follows, all from one sample in a study of T-cell reconstitution after alpha-beta-depleted transplantation in children. TCRdb analysed the PCR reads with MiXCR anew, one entry per CDR3 protein. This table holds hundreds of thousands of distinct CDR3 sequences, approximately 12% found once. Sequencing used PBMCs from the stem cell graft donor, obtained from the stem cell graft. The source is a human donor who donated a stem cell graft to a child with acute lymphoblastic leukemia. Both conserved end residues are part of each CDR3. D genes are given only for firm matches. Size tells how often a clone was seen (once, few, many) or the class of an expanded clone, and some rows leave it out.

j_call clone_size d_call v_call cdr3_aa cdr3_nt
TRBJ2-3 . . TRBV19 CASSITGTDTQYF TGTGCCAGTAGTATAACAGGGACAGATACGCAGTATTTT
TRBJ2-4 . TRBD1 TRBV28 CASSLLTGKGKNIQYF TGTGCCAGCAGTTTACTGACAGGGAAGGGCAAAAACATTCAGTACTTC
TRBJ2-3 many . TRBV10-3 CAIREGTEDTQYF TGTGCCATCAGGGAGGGTACCGAAGATACGCAGTATTTT
TRBJ1-1 many . TRBV20-1 CSALNTEAFF TGCAGCGCCTTGAACACTGAAGCTTTCTTT
TRBJ1-6 many . TRBV7-2 CASSLGNSYNSPLHF TGTGCCAGCAGCTTAGGAAACAGTTATAATTCACCCCTCCACTTT
TRBJ1-2 many TRBD1 TRBV5-1 CASSQDRGSGYTF TGCGCCAGCAGCCAGGACAGGGGAAGCGGCTACACCTTC
TRBJ2-4 few . TRBV5-1 CASSLDSTTKNIQYF TGCGCCAGCAGCTTGGATAGTACAACCAAAAACATTCAGTACTTC
TRBJ2-1 many . TRBV7-9 CASSLDGALRDEQFF TGTGCCAGCAGCTTAGATGGGGCGTTGAGGGATGAGCAGTTCTTC
TRBJ1-2 many . TRBV7-9 CASSPPEGGGYTF TGTGCCAGCAGCCCCCCTGAGGGCGGTGGCTACACCTTC
TRBJ1-1 few . TRBV5-1 CASSLGQADEAFF TGCGCCAGCAGCTTGGGACAGGCCGATGAAGCTTTCTTT
TRBJ2-1 . TRBD2 TRBV19 CASSIGGRGSSYNEQFF TGTGCCAGTAGTATTGGGGGGAGGGGTTCCTCCTACAATGAGCAGTTCTTC
TRBJ1-5 many . TRBV28 CASSLAGRGTGGNQPQHF TGTGCCAGCAGTTTGGCCGGGAGGGGAACAGGAGGCAATCAGCCCCAGCATTTT
TRBJ2-5 many TRBD1 TRBV10-3 CAIRGDRGAETQYF TGTGCCATCAGAGGGGACAGGGGAGCGGAGACCCAGTACTTC
TRBJ2-7 many . TRBV4-3 CASSHGRGGGGYEQYF TGCGCCAGCAGCCATGGGCGAGGAGGGGGTGGGTACGAGCAGTACTTC
TRBJ2-4 few . TRBV5-1 CASSGQGGLDIQYF TGCGCCAGCAGCGGGCAAGGAGGGCTGGACATTCAGTACTTC
TRBJ2-2 . . TRBV20-1 CSARGLRNTGELFF TGCAGTGCCCGGGGACTCCGAAACACCGGGGAGCTGTTTTTT
TRBJ2-5 many . TRBV24-1 CATSDLRSWETQYF TGTGCCACCAGTGATTTGAGGTCGTGGGAGACCCAGTACTTC
TRBJ1-5 . TRBD1 TRBV5-1 CASSLETGVQPQHF TGCGCCAGCAGCTTGGAGACAGGGGTACAGCCCCAGCATTTT
TRBJ2-1 many . TRBV20-1 CSPTAYNEQFF TGCAGCCCGACAGCATACAATGAGCAGTTCTTC
TRBJ1-2 many . TRBV12-3/TRBV12-4 CASSFPYRDYGYTF TGTGCCAGCAGTTTCCCGTATCGGGACTATGGCTACACCTTC
TRBJ2-3 . . TRBV27 CASSLESDTQYF TGTGCCAGCAGTTTAGAGTCAGATACGCAGTATTTT
TRBJ2-6 many . TRBV18 CASSPSGPGANVLTF TGTGCCAGCTCACCATCGGGGCCTGGGGCCAACGTCCTGACTTTC
TRBJ2-1 many . TRBV12-3/TRBV12-4 CASVVGGGNEQFF TGTGCCAGTGTTGTTGGAGGGGGGAATGAGCAGTTCTTC
TRBJ1-1 many . TRBV29-1 CSVRIGNTEAFF TGCAGCGTTCGGATTGGCAACACTGAAGCTTTCTTT
TRBJ1-3 many . TRBV28 CASSLCEVCSGNTIYF TGTGCCAGCAGTTTATGTGAAGTTTGCTCTGGAAACACCATATATTTT
TRBJ2-5 many . TRBV7-9 CASSTTGSFKETQYF TGTGCCAGCAGCACGACAGGATCGTTTAAAGAGACCCAGTACTTC
TRBJ2-2 few TRBD2 TRBV18 CASSPGLAGGPAGELFF TGTGCCAGCTCACCAGGACTAGCGGGAGGGCCCGCCGGGGAGCTGTTTTTT
TRBJ1-2 many . TRBV20-1 CSAQDSLSYGYTF TGCAGTGCTCAGGACAGCCTTTCCTATGGCTACACCTTC
TRBJ2-3 many TRBD1 TRBV30 CAWSHPTGGADTQYF TGTGCCTGGAGTCATCCGACAGGGGGCGCGGATACGCAGTATTTT
TRBJ2-3 many . TRBV12-3/TRBV12-4 CASRPGSRTDTQYF TGTGCCAGCAGACCAGGGTCGCGCACAGATACGCAGTATTTT
TRBJ2-5 once . TRBV11-2 CASSRGVGFQETQYF TGTGCCAGCAGCCGTGGGGTGGGCTTCCAAGAGACCCAGTACTTC
TRBJ2-2 . . TRBV7-9 CASLVLDGNGELFF TGTGCCAGCTTGGTGCTGGACGGTAACGGGGAGCTGTTTTTT
TRBJ2-3 many . TRBV28 CASSRLFGGTDTQYF TGTGCCAGCAGTCGACTCTTCGGAGGCACAGATACGCAGTATTTT
TRBJ1-2 many . TRBV9 CASGGANGYTF TGTGCCTCCGGGGGGGCCAACGGCTACACCTTC
TRBJ2-2 many . TRBV20-1 CSANLGTGELFF TGCAGTGCTAATTTGGGGACCGGGGAGCTGTTTTTT
TRBJ1-4 many . TRBV27 CASSFSGINEKLFF TGTGCCAGCAGTTTTTCCGGGATTAATGAAAAACTGTTTTTT
TRBJ2-7 . . TRBV5-6 CASSPRDSCEQYF TGTGCCAGCAGCCCCCGGGATTCCTGCGAGCAGTACTTC
TRBJ2-1 many . TRBV12-3/TRBV12-4 CASRIAVNEQFF TGTGCCAGCAGAATAGCGGTTAATGAGCAGTTCTTC
TRBJ2-7 few . TRBV7-2 CASSFATNWNEQYF TGTGCCAGCAGCTTTGCCACGAATTGGAACGAGCAGTACTTC
TRBJ1-2 many . TRBV15 CATSRTLGRSYGYTF TGTGCCACCAGCAGGACATTGGGACGGTCCTATGGCTACACCTTC
TRBJ1-2 many TRBD1 TRBV7-9 CASSQSGQDYGYTF TGTGCCAGCAGCCAAAGTGGACAGGACTATGGCTACACCTTC
TRBJ2-1 many . TRBV12-3/TRBV12-4 CASSLTQNSYNEQFF TGTGCCAGCAGTTTAACCCAGAACTCCTACAATGAGCAGTTCTTC
TRBJ2-5 . . TRBV20-1 CSLGQETQYF TGCAGCCTAGGGCAAGAGACCCAGTACTTC
TRBJ2-1 . . TRBV10-3 CAISDRSGFNEQFF TGTGCCATCAGTGATCGGTCGGGATTCAATGAGCAGTTCTTC
TRBJ2-7 many . TRBV29-1 CSVEAPGPSYEQYF TGCAGCGTTGAAGCACCGGGACCTTCCTACGAGCAGTACTTC
TRBJ2-7 many TRBD1 TRBV5-1 CASSSDRVYEQYF TGCGCCAGCAGTTCGGACAGGGTCTACGAGCAGTACTTC